Shown below are 28 T cell receptor beta chains from a single sample sequenced in a study of blood T cell repertoires in COVID-19. Repertoires were generated with immunoSEQ multiplex PCR, while TCRdb's copy carries only in-frame clones and drops some. In the table there are 200,000 to 250,000 clones, 82% of which are singletons. Sequencing used PBMCs or T cells enriched from blood (not recorded which). The receptors shown here come from a woman aged 55-75 years who had recovered from COVID-19.

The rearrangement links TRBV12-5 to TRBJ2-1; TRBD2 is a possible D gene (6 bases). The V gene's germline CDR1 is LGHNT and CDR2 FRNRAP. Trimming removed 6 bases from V and 0 bases from J, with 12 bases in between. The CDR3 runs to 15 residues. CDR3 bases: TGTGCTAGTGGCTCCTGGAGGGGCTCCTACAATGAGCAGTTCTTC. Its translation is CASGSWRGSYNEQFF.

The J gene is TRBJ2-1, the V gene TRBV5-1; D unresolved. This CDR3 comprises 13 residues. Trimming cost V 0 bases and J 7 bases, with 8 bases left between them. Germline V gene data show CDR1 as SGHRS and CDR2 as YFSETQ. Here the CDR3 DNA reads TGCGCCAGCAGCTTGGAGGTACAGAATGAGCAGTTCTTC. It codes for CASSLEVQNEQFF.

The V gene is TRBV7-2, the J gene TRBJ2-3; the D gene is possibly TRBD2 (5 bases). The V gene lost 1 base and the J gene lost 6 bases, with 17 bases spanning the gap. From germline, CDR1 is SGHTA and CDR2 FQGNSA. CDR3 size: 16 residues. The CDR3 DNA follows: TGTGCCAGCAGCTTAGAATGGCGGGCAGAGTCGGATACGCAGTATTTT. Translation gives CASSLEWRAESDTQYF.

The chain recombines TRBV29-1 with TRBJ2-6, with TRBD1 identical over 9 bases. The CDR3 is made up of 18 amino acids. Germline loops: CDR1 SQVTM, CDR2 ANQGSEA. Trimming removed 5 bases from V and 0 bases from J; junction bases left unmatched: 11. The CDR3, as DNA: TGCAGCGTTTACGGACCGGGACAGGGAGGCTCTGGGGCCAACGTCCTGACTTTC. Protein product: CSVYGPGQGGSGANVLTF.

The rearrangement joins TRBV5-4 to TRBJ2-5, with 7 bases matching TRBD2. The CDR3 has 13 residues. With V trimmed by 9 bases and J by 5 bases, 10 bases remained unmatched. CDR1 and CDR2 from the germline V gene are SGHNT and YYREEE (reference sequence). CDR3 in amino acids: CAIKTSPRETQYF. The CDR3 DNA reads as TGTGCCATCAAGACTAGCCCTCGGGAGACCCAGTACTTC.

This clone was recorded a few times. The chain joins TRBV19 to TRBJ1-2; 9 nucleotides align to TRBD1. V shed 5 bases, J shed 5 bases, and the junction held 12 bases outside the gene matches. The germline CDR1 and CDR2 sequences are LNHDA and SQIVND (reference sequence). The length of the CDR3 is 16 residues. The CDR3 is CASSPFNGQGRYGYTF. The CDR3 region has the DNA TGTGCCAGTAGTCCCTTCAATGGACAGGGGCGGTATGGCTACACCTTC. The variable domain in full, with the rest retrieved from reference TRBV19 and TRBJ1-2, is DGGITQSPKYLFRKEGQNVTLSCEQNLNHDAMYWYRQDPGQGLRLIYYSQIVNDFQKGDIAEGYSVSREKKESFPLTVTSAQKNPTAFYLCASSPFNGQGRYGYTFGSGTRLTVV.

The chain carries TRBV18 and TRBJ2-2; tentative D call: TRBD2 (5 bases). V shed 3 bases and J shed 7 bases, with 9 bases lying between them. In germline, CDR1 is KGHSH, CDR2 LQKENI. This CDR3 comprises 13 residues. The CDR3 DNA reads TGTGCCAGCTCACCCCCGGGGATCGGGGAGCTGTTTTTT. Translated, it gives CASSPPGIGELFF.

The chain carries TRBV14 and TRBJ1-2, with D maybe TRBD1 (6 bases). The CDR3 is made up of 16 amino acids. The germline V gene encodes CDR1 SGHDN and CDR2 FVKESK. V was cut by 4 bases and J by 8 bases, with 23 bases left in between. In DNA form, the CDR3 reads TGTGCCAGCAGCCCCCCGGGTAGCTGGGGGCCAACAGGCTACACCTTC. Translated, it gives CASSPPGSWGPTGYTF.

CDR3 sequence (DNA): TGTGCCAGCAGCCCTAGCGGTCGGGCTAGCGGCACTAAAGAGACCCAGTACTTC. This encodes CASSPSGRASGTKETQYF. J is TRBJ2-5 and V is TRBV7-2; TRBD2 matches 7 bases. The germline V gene encodes CDR1 SGHTA and CDR2 FQGNSA. Losses at the gene ends were 5 bases for V and 3 bases for J; bases not matched to a gene: 18. The CDR3 covers 18 residues.

This clone appeared a few times. This chain connects TRBV5-6 to TRBJ1-1; no definite D call. The CDR3 sequence is 14 residues long. The V and J ends lost 4 bases and 0 bases respectively, with 10 bases between them. From germline, CDR1 is SGHDT and CDR2 YYEEEE. CDR3: CASSRQHMNTEAFF. The DNA for the CDR3 is TGTGCCAGCAGCCGACAACACATGAACACTGAAGCTTTCTTT.

This chain uses TRBV27 with TRBJ1-6, with D perhaps TRBD1 (5 bases). V was trimmed by 3 bases and J by 7 bases, leaving 16 bases between them. Germline loops: CDR1 MNHEY, CDR2 SMNVEV (reference sequence). This CDR3 region has 16 residues. CDR3 sequence: CASSLGGTGGNSPLHF. The CDR3 DNA reads as TGTGCCAGCAGTTTGGGAGGGACCGGGGGGAATTCACCCCTCCACTTT.

This sequence joins TRBV11-2 and TRBJ2-7, with D possibly being TRBD1 (5 bases). The CDR3 runs 17 residues. Germline V lookup: CDR1 SGHAT, CDR2 FQNNGV. V was clipped by 6 bases and J by 0 bases, with 21 bases between them. CDR3 sequence: CASRHYATGPDSYEQYF. The CDR3 DNA follows: TGTGCCAGCAGGCACTACGCTACAGGTCCGGACTCCTACGAGCAGTACTTC.

The chain couples TRBV2 to TRBJ1-2; 10 nucleotides line up with TRBD1. CDR3 length: 11 amino acids. The germline V gene has CDR1 SNHLY and CDR2 FYNNEI. The J segment lost 13 bases and the V segment lost 5 bases, leaving 4 bases of the junction unmatched. CDR3 in amino acids: CASSRTGGFTF. CDR3 nucleotides: TGTGCCAGCAGTCGGACAGGGGGTTTCACCTTC.

This chain links TRBV10-1 with TRBJ2-2; 7 bases map to TRBD2. Germline-derived CDR1 and CDR2 are WNHNN and SYGVQD (reference sequence). With V trimmed by 7 bases and J by 5 bases, 19 bases remained unmatched. The CDR3 runs to 18 residues. CDR3 sequence: CASTPTPLAGAGTGELFF. The CDR3 DNA is TGCGCCAGCACCCCGACCCCTTTGGCGGGAGCGGGGACCGGGGAGCTGTTTTTT.

The J gene is TRBJ1-2, the V gene TRBV7-3; 8 positions agree with TRBD1. The V segment lost 5 bases and the J segment 8 bases; nucleotides outside the gene matches: 10. This CDR3 comprises 14 residues. The germline gives CDR1 SGHTA, CDR2 FQGTGA. CDR3 in DNA: TGTGCCAGCAGCCTGGGACAGGAGGCAGGCGGCTACACCTTC. This gives the protein CASSLGQEAGGYTF.

V and J are TRBV20-1 and TRBJ1-2, with no clear D. Looked up from germline, CDR1 is DFQATT and CDR2 is SNEGSKA (reference sequence). Between the trimmed V and J ends, which lost 0 bases and 12 bases, there was a span of 11 bases. The CDR3 is 11 residues long. The CDR3 loop is CSARDQAFHTF. In DNA form, the CDR3 reads TGCAGTGCTAGAGACCAAGCATTCCACACCTTC.

The chain uses TRBV24-1 and TRBJ2-1; 8 nucleotides align to TRBD2. Trimming removed 3 bases from V and 3 bases from J; junction bases left unmatched: 3. The CDR3 extends over 15 amino acids. CDR1 and CDR2 from the germline V gene are KGHDR and SFDVKD. This CDR3 reads CATSDDGGGYNEQFF. CDR3 sequence (DNA): TGTGCCACCAGTGATGACGGGGGGGGCTACAATGAGCAGTTCTTC.

The chain links TRBV14 to TRBJ2-7; 7 bases agree with TRBD1. The ends lost 0 bases at V and 3 bases at J; junction bases unmatched: 8. CDR3 length: 16 residues. CDR1 is SGHDN, CDR2 FVKESK, per germline. In DNA form, the CDR3 reads TGTGCCAGCAGCCAAGATCGCTCGCGACAGGGCTACGAGCAGTACTTC. Its translation: CASSQDRSRQGYEQYF. Based on the CDR3 plus reference TRBV14 and TRBJ2-7, the full variable domain is EAGVTQFPSHSVIEKGQTVTLRCDPISGHDNLYWYRRVMGKEIKFLLHFVKESKQDESGMPNNRFLAERTGGTYSTLKVQPAELEDSGVYFCASSQDRSRQGYEQYFGPGTRLTVT.

This clone was seen only a few times. The chain recombines TRBV2 with TRBJ1-1, with TRBD1 matching over 10 bases. With V trimmed by 6 bases and J by 4 bases, 5 bases remained unmatched. The CDR3 consists of 14 residues. Germline V gives CDR1 SNHLY, CDR2 FYNNEI. The CDR3 sequence: CASRWTGGSTEAFF. The CDR3 coding sequence is TGTGCCAGCAGGTGGACAGGGGGTTCCACTGAAGCTTTCTTT. Supplemented by reference TRBV2 and TRBJ1-1, the full variable domain reads EPEVTQTPSHQVTQMGQEVILRCVPISNHLYFYWYRQILGQKVEFLVSFYNNEISEKSEIFDDQFSVERPDGSNFTLKIRSTKLEDSAMYFCASRWTGGSTEAFFGQGTRLTVV.

As regards this clone: The junction shows a germline mismatch at one end, possibly a read error. This chain connects TRBV29-1 to TRBJ2-5; unclear D gene. Germline loops: CDR1 SQVTM, CDR2 ANQGSEA. CDR3 length: 11 residues. CDR3 region: CSAEEAETQYF. DNA for the CDR3: TGCAGCGCTGAAGAAGCGGAGACCCAGTACTTC.

The rearrangement links TRBV12-5 to TRBJ2-1, with 8 bases lining up with TRBD2. The V gene end was trimmed by 1 base and the J gene end by 2 bases; junction bases not matched to a gene: 7. This CDR3 spans 17 amino acids. Germline-derived CDR1 and CDR2 are LGHNT and FRNRAP. CDR3 in amino acids: CASGLGQASGPYNEQFF. CDR3 bases: TGTGCTAGTGGTTTGGGGCAGGCTAGCGGGCCCTACAATGAGCAGTTCTTC.

The gene calls are TRBV28 and TRBJ2-7, with 8 positions matching TRBD1. V gave up 7 bases and J gave up 3 bases; unmatched junction bases: 2. CDR3 length: 12 amino acids. Germline CDR1 reads MDHEN; CDR2 reads SYDVKM. For the CDR3, the DNA is TGTGCCAGCATCGGACAGGGCTACGAGCAGTACTTC. This codes for CASIGQGYEQYF.

V is TRBV6-4 and J is TRBJ1-3; tentative D call: TRBD1 (5 bases). The germline gives CDR1 MRHNA, CDR2 SNTAGT. The germline V and J ends were trimmed by 9 bases and 4 bases, with 28 bases remaining between them. The CDR3 runs 18 residues. CDR3 protein: CARLPPRNGAGGGNTIYF. The CDR3, as DNA: TGTGCCAGACTACCCCCAAGAAATGGGGCCGGAGGGGGAAACACCATATATTTT.

The chain uses TRBV5-8 and TRBJ1-2, with 8 bases identical to TRBD1. Germline lookup yields CDR1 SGHTS and CDR2 YDEGEE. The ends lost 4 bases at V and 6 bases at J; junction bases unmatched: 8. The CDR3 is 14 amino acids. Written as DNA, the CDR3 is TGTGCCAGCAGCGACAGACAGGGGAGGAATGGCTACACCTTC. Translating gives CASSDRQGRNGYTF.

The chain uses TRBV12-5 and TRBJ1-2; D is possibly TRBD1 (6 bases). The V end lost 3 bases, the J end lost 7 bases, and 6 bases lay between the germline ends. The CDR3 has 11 amino acids. Per germline, CDR1 LGHNT and CDR2 FRNRAP. The CDR3 sequence: CASGFRGGYTF. The CDR3, as DNA: TGTGCTAGTGGTTTCAGGGGTGGCTACACCTTC.

CDR3 sequence: CSVDEGGAGYTF. The CDR3 region has the DNA TGCAGCGTTGACGAAGGGGGCGCTGGCTACACCTTC. The rearrangement uses TRBV29-1 and TRBJ1-2; TRBD1 matches 7 bases. Trimming took 3 bases from V and 7 from J; bases not matched to a gene: 5. The CDR3 has 12 residues. Germline V CDR1 and CDR2: SQVTM, ANQGSEA. Using reference TRBV29-1 and TRBJ1-2 for the parts outside the CDR3, the full variable domain is SAVISQKPSRDICQRGTSLTIQCQVDSQVTMMFWYRQQPGQSLTLIATANQGSEATYESGFVIDKFPISRPNLTFSTLTVSNMSPEDSSIYLCSVDEGGAGYTFGSGTRLTVV.

This clone has only one observation. The genes are TRBV7-8 and TRBJ1-1; D gene ambiguous. Per germline, CDR1 SGHVS and CDR2 FQNEAQ. V dropped 1 base and J dropped 1 base, with 4 bases sitting between them. The CDR3 has 13 amino acids. CDR3 nucleotides: TGTGCCAGCAGCTTAGACACGAACACTGAAGCTTTCTTT. Its translation: CASSLDTNTEAFF.

The chain combines TRBV29-1 with TRBJ1-2; no definite D call. With 5 bases removed from V and 8 bases from J, the gap between germline ends came to 3 bases. CDR1 is SQVTM, CDR2 ANQGSEA, per germline. The CDR3 contains 8 residues. This chain's CDR3 is CSVPGYTF. As DNA, the CDR3 is TGCAGCGTTCCGGGCTACACCTTC.